One and the same sample provided the 5 T cell receptor beta chains below, sequenced in a study of cytomegalovirus exposure and HLA in healthy donors. The PCR made use of 60 Vbeta and 13 Jbeta primers. Clones were sequenced by immunoSEQ multiplex PCR, and TCRdb holds only the in-frame ones, with some missing. The data contain under 150,000 clones, roughly four fifths of them singletons. What was sequenced was PBMCs. The receptor source for this set is a girl aged 2-10 years in good health and CMV-seronegative.

This clone was seen a single time. The CDR3 spells CASSVADEQFF. The CDR3 DNA sequence: TGTGCCAGCAGTGTAGCGGATGAGCAGTTCTTC. This chain uses TRBV6-5 with TRBJ2-1, with D possibly being TRBD2 (6 bases). The CDR3 runs 11 residues. Germline loops: CDR1 MNHEY, CDR2 SVGAGI. Trimming shortened V by 5 bases and J by 8 bases, and 7 bases separated the two germline ends.

This clone was counted between two and nine times. The chain carries TRBV5-1 and TRBJ1-4; weak D call: TRBD1 (5 bases). Trimming stripped 3 bases from V and 7 bases from J, with 19 bases between. Germline V gene lookup returns CDR1 SGHRS and CDR2 YFSETQ. The CDR3 runs 16 residues. As DNA, the CDR3 is TGCGCCAGCAGCTGGAGAACACAGGCGGTAGCTGAAAAACTGTTTTTT. Translation: CASSWRTQAVAEKLFF.

The V gene is TRBV7-2, the J gene TRBJ2-5; D unresolved. The CDR3 contains 13 residues. V lost 2 bases and J lost 3, with 7 bases in between. Germline V lookup: CDR1 SGHTA, CDR2 FQGNSA. The CDR3 loop reads CASSLYIKETQYF. The DNA for the CDR3 is TGTGCCAGCAGCTTATACATAAAAGAGACCCAGTACTTC.

V gene TRBV6-4 combines with J gene TRBJ1-2; 7 bases are a match to TRBD1. This CDR3 comprises 14 residues. The ends lost 6 bases at V and 1 base at J; junction bases unmatched: 5. Germline CDR1 reads MRHNA; CDR2 reads SNTAGT. The CDR3 sequence is CASRRQGLNYGYTF. CDR3 DNA sequence: TGTGCCAGCAGACGACAGGGCCTTAACTATGGCTACACCTTC.

The rearrangement joins TRBV7-8 to TRBJ2-3; TRBD2 matches 9 bases. CDR1 is SGHVS, CDR2 FQNEAQ, per germline. J lost 4 bases, V lost 7 bases, and 12 bases had no gene match. The CDR3 has 16 residues. The CDR3 sequence is CASNALGSGSSDTQYF. The CDR3 DNA sequence: TGTGCCAGCAACGCCCTGGGTAGCGGGAGTTCAGATACGCAGTATTTT.